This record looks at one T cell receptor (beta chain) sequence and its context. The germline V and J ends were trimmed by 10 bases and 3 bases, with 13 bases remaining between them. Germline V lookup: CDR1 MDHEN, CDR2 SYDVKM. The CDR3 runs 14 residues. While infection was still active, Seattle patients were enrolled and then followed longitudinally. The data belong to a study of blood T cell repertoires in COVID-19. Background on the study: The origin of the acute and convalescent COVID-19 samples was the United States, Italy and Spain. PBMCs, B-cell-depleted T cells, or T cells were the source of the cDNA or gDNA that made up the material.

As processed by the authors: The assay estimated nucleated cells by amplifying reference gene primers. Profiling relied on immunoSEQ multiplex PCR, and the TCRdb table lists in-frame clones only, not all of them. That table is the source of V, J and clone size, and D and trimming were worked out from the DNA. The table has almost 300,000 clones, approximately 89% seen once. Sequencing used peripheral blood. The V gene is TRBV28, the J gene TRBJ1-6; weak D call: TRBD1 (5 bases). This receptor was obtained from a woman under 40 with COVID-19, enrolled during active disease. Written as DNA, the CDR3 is TGTGCCACAAGGGGCGGGGTCTATAATTCACCCCTCCACTTT. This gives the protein CATRGGVYNSPLHF.